The entry below gives a single T cell receptor beta chain sequence along with its context. Sequencing used immunoSEQ multiplex PCR; TCRdb keeps in-frame clones, though not all of them. The repertoire holds 90,000 to 120,000 clones, with roughly 82% as singletons. This record belongs to a study of blood T cell repertoires in COVID-19. The TCR was taken from a man in his sixties with acute or convalescent COVID-19. The sample was peripheral blood.

CDR3 DNA sequence: TGCAGCGTCCGGGGGGCCTCCTCTGGTTACAATGAGCAGTTCTTC. Translating it yields CSVRGASSGYNEQFF. This chain joins TRBV29-1 and TRBJ2-1; D is perhaps TRBD2 (7 bases). Germline CDR1 SQVTM, CDR2 ANQGSEA. V lost 6 bases, J lost 4 bases, and 19 bases lay in between. The CDR3 is 15 residues long.